These 21 T cell receptor beta chains were sequenced from one sample in a study of T-cell reconstitution after alpha-beta-depleted transplantation in children. Researchers prepared the TCRbeta library using unique molecular identifiers, the study reports. TCRdb analysed the PCR reads with MiXCR anew, one entry per CDR3 protein. The data contain about 830,000 distinct CDR3 sequences, approximately 15% of them singletons. This sample comprised PBMCs, mostly from graft donor cells, obtained 360 days after TCRalphabeta/CD19-depleted stem cell transplant. The origin of the receptors is a male patient younger than 18 who had a stem cell transplant for acute lymphoblastic leukemia, so the T cells may come from the graft donor.

This clonotype showed up many times. The chain links TRBV12-3 or TRBV12-4 to TRBJ2-1; 8 positions agree with TRBD2. The CDR3 spans 15 residues. With 3 bases clipped from V and 7 bases from J, the junction kept 8 bases outside the gene matches. In nucleotides, the CDR3 is TGTGCCAGCAGTTTCGGAGCGGGAGCTCGGAATGAGCAGTTCTTC. Residues: CASSFGAGARNEQFF.

The chain combines TRBV4-2 with TRBJ2-3; no firm D call. V was trimmed by 2 bases and J by 5 bases, leaving 8 bases between them. The CDR3 length is 13 residues. The germline CDR1 and CDR2 sequences are LGHNA and YNFKEQ. The CDR3: CASSQPLRDTQYF. The CDR3 DNA reads as TGTGCCAGCAGCCAACCTCTGAGAGATACGCAGTATTTT.

The rearrangement uses TRBV5-1 and TRBJ2-7; TRBD1 agrees at 9 bases. The ends lost 4 bases at V and 7 bases at J; junction bases unmatched: 9. The germline V gene has CDR1 SGHRS and CDR2 YFSETQ. This CDR3 spans 14 amino acids. The CDR3 DNA reads as TGCGCCAGCAGCGTGGGACAGGGTTGGTGGGAGCAGTACTTC. This sequence encodes CASSVGQGWWEQYF.

Only a few counts were recorded for this clonotype. The rearrangement uses TRBV5-1 and TRBJ1-3, with a weak D call TRBD1 (6 bases). This CDR3 contains 16 residues. The germline CDR1 and CDR2 sequences are SGHRS and YFSETQ. The V end lost 2 bases, the J end lost 4 bases, and 16 bases lay between the germline ends. The CDR3 loop is CASSFSQTGSGNTIYF. The CDR3 DNA follows: TGCGCCAGCAGCTTTTCCCAGACAGGCTCAGGAAACACCATATATTTT. The full variable domain, with the rest looked up from reference TRBV5-1 and TRBJ1-3, is KAGVTQTPRYLIKTRGQQVTLSCSPISGHRSVSWYQQTPGQGLQFLFEYFSETQRNKGNFPGRFSGRQFSNSRSEMNVSTLELGDSALYLCASSFSQTGSGNTIYFGEGSWLTVV.

This clonotype was recorded once. This sequence joins TRBV11-1 and TRBJ1-1, with TRBD1 matching over 7 bases. Germline V lookup: CDR1 SGHAT, CDR2 FQDESV (reference sequence). There are 17 residues in the CDR3. V gave up 7 bases and J gave up 0 bases; unmatched junction bases: 14. The CDR3: CASNLQGLGDMNTEAFF. DNA for the CDR3: TGTGCCAGCAACCTACAGGGGCTTGGGGATATGAACACTGAAGCTTTCTTT.

This clonotype was seen only a few times. The chain carries TRBV20-1 and TRBJ2-7, with D maybe TRBD2 (6 bases). Germline V gene data show CDR1 as DFQATT and CDR2 as SNEGSKA (reference sequence). This CDR3 is 14 amino acids long. Trimming stripped 3 bases from V and 1 base from J, with 13 bases between. CDR3 sequence (DNA): TGCAGTGCTAGTCAGCGGGTTATATCCTACGAGCAGTACTTC. Translated: CSASQRVISYEQYF.

This clonotype occurred once. This chain links TRBV11-3 with TRBJ2-4, with TRBD2 matching over 10 bases. This CDR3 has 15 amino acids. V dropped 5 bases and J dropped 9; count of bases not matched to a gene: 10. Germline CDR1 is SGHNT and CDR2 is YENEEA. DNA of the CDR3: TGTGCCAGCAGCACGACTAGCGGGCCCCTTGGCATTCAGTACTTC. Amino acid sequence: CASSTTSGPLGIQYF.

V is TRBV21-1 and J is TRBJ2-7; the table's D call of TRBD2 was not tested on the DNA. TRBV21-1 is an annotated pseudogene. The CDR3 runs to 15 residues. For the CDR3, the DNA is TGTGCCAGCAGCAACGAGTCCAGGGTACCCTGCGAGCAGTACTTC. It yields the protein CASSNESRVPCEQYF.

This clonotype occurred a few times. The chain employs TRBV2 and TRBJ2-2; no reliable D call. Between the trimmed V and J ends, which lost 7 bases and 0 bases, there was a span of 18 bases. Germline V gives CDR1 SNHLY, CDR2 FYNNEI. The CDR3 runs to 17 residues. The CDR3 nucleotides read TGTGCCAGCACCCGATGGGGTCCCGTCGCGAACACCGGGGAGCTGTTTTTT. It encodes CASTRWGPVANTGELFF.

This clonotype was seen only a few times. The J gene is TRBJ1-3, the V gene TRBV11-2; possible D gene TRBD1, 5 bases. Trimming stripped 1 base from V and 8 bases from J, with 12 bases between. Germline V gene data show CDR1 as SGHAT and CDR2 as FQNNGV. CDR3 length: 14 amino acids. CDR3 sequence reads: CASSLAGNGDTIYF. The CDR3 coding sequence is TGTGCCAGCAGCTTAGCAGGGAATGGCGACACCATATATTTT.

The chain has TRBV5-6 and TRBJ2-5; D tentatively fits TRBD1 or TRBD2 (7 bases each). The CDR3 has 15 amino acids. V lost 9 bases, J lost 4 bases, and 22 bases lay in between. The V gene's germline CDR1 is SGHDT and CDR2 YYEEEE. CDR3 sequence (DNA): TGTGCCACCAGAAGAAGGGGGCGCGGGGGAGAGACCCAGTACTTC. Translated: CATRRRGRGGETQYF.

This clonotype has a single count. The J gene is TRBJ2-7, the V gene TRBV18; 8 nucleotides agree with TRBD1. CDR3 length: 14 amino acids. The germline gives CDR1 KGHSH, CDR2 LQKENI. The J segment lost 3 bases and the V segment lost 6 bases, leaving 7 bases of the junction unmatched. The CDR3 sequence: CASSSTGELYEQYF. For the CDR3, the DNA is TGTGCCAGCTCGTCGACAGGGGAACTCTACGAGCAGTACTTC.

At least ten counts were recorded for this clonotype. The chain uses TRBV25-1 and TRBJ1-5; D is possibly TRBD1 (5 bases). V was shortened by 7 bases and J by 9 bases, with 25 bases between the two germline ends. This CDR3 spans 16 amino acids. Per germline, CDR1 MGHDK and CDR2 SYGVNS. The CDR3, as DNA: TGTGCCAGCATGCCGCTGCGGGGCCCTTATACTCGGCCCCAGCATTTT. Encoded protein: CASMPLRGPYTRPQHF. The full variable domain, its missing parts supplied by reference TRBV25-1 and TRBJ1-5, is EADIYQTPRYLVIGTGKKITLECSQTMGHDKMYWYQQDPGMELHLIHYSYGVNSTEKGDLSSESTVSRIRTEHFPLTLESARPSHTSQYLCASMPLRGPYTRPQHFGDGTRLSIL.

The chain is built from TRBV20-1 and TRBJ2-7; D is unresolved. V lost 0 bases and J lost 7, with 16 bases in between. Germline V gene lookup returns CDR1 DFQATT and CDR2 SNEGSKA (reference sequence). This CDR3 has 14 amino acids. CDR3 region: CSARDPGFGREQYF. CDR3 nucleotide sequence: TGCAGTGCTAGAGATCCGGGCTTCGGAAGGGAGCAGTACTTC.

There are many counts of this clonotype. The chain uses TRBV4-2 and TRBJ1-6; D not certain. The V end was cut by 3 bases, the J end by 6 bases, with 6 bases between. There are 13 residues in the CDR3. Germline V CDR1 and CDR2: LGHNA, YNFKEQ. CDR3 sequence (DNA): TGTGCCAGCAGCCAGGCCGTTAATTCACCCCTCCACTTT. This gives the protein CASSQAVNSPLHF.

This clonotype has a handful of counts. Here the CDR3 DNA reads TGTGCCAGCAAGGGGCAGGGGTTAGTTTACGAGCAGTACTTC. This translates into CASKGQGLVYEQYF. The rearrangement uses TRBV6-1 and TRBJ2-7; D may be TRBD1 (6 bases). This CDR3 comprises 14 residues. The ends were cut back, 7 bases at V and 4 bases at J, with 17 bases in the middle. From germline, CDR1 is MNHNS and CDR2 SASEGT.

This clonotype was found a few times. V usage is TRBV12-3 or TRBV12-4 and J usage is TRBJ1-6; D is unresolved. The V gene lost 7 bases and the J gene lost 5 bases, with 6 bases spanning the gap. The CDR3 length is 12 residues. The CDR3 region is CASTVNNSPLHF. DNA for the CDR3: TGTGCCAGCACAGTCAATAATTCACCCCTCCACTTT.

This sequence joins TRBV4-1 and TRBJ2-1; 10 positions agree with TRBD2. V shed 6 bases, J shed 6 bases, and the junction held 5 bases outside the gene matches. The germline V gene has CDR1 MGHRA and CDR2 YSYEKL. The CDR3 is 14 residues long. The CDR3 loop reads CASSPSGSINEQFF. In DNA, the CDR3 is TGCGCCAGCAGTCCTAGCGGGAGCATCAATGAGCAGTTCTTC.

V and J are TRBV7-2 and TRBJ1-2; the match to TRBD1 covers 7 bases. V trimming: 1 base; J trimming: 4 bases; junction bases outside the gene matches: 9. CDR3 length: 16 residues. CDR1 and CDR2 from the germline V gene are SGHTA and FQGNSA. This chain's CDR3 is CASSLEGRGLGYGYTF. In nucleotides, the CDR3 is TGTGCCAGCAGCTTAGAGGGGAGGGGGCTCGGCTATGGCTACACCTTC.

CDR3 sequence reads: CASSRQGNYGYTF. The CDR3 region has the DNA TGTGCCAGCAGTCGACAGGGGAACTATGGCTACACCTTC. The V and J genes are TRBV12-3 or TRBV12-4 and TRBJ1-2, with 8 bases lining up with TRBD1. V gave up 5 bases and J gave up 2 bases; unmatched junction bases: 1. CDR3 size: 13 residues.

In this sample, this clonotype turned up a few times. The chain links TRBV24-1 to TRBJ2-3, with D perhaps given as TRBD1 or TRBD2 (5 bases each). V dropped 0 bases and J dropped 2 bases, with 11 bases sitting between them. CDR1 is KGHDR, CDR2 SFDVKD, per germline. The CDR3 is made up of 16 amino acids. CDR3 bases: TGTGCCACCAGTGATTTGGAGGGGTCAGCCACAGATACGCAGTATTTT. It codes for CATSDLEGSATDTQYF.